This T cell receptor (beta chain) emerged from a study of vaccination and CD4 T cells after COVID-19. At the level of the study: Convalescent individuals numbered four females and six males, two being Hispanic. Collection of post-vaccine samples followed dose two by a median about 72 days, spanning a range of 14 to 241.

Regarding this clonotype: The antigen remains undetermined.

The study, taken as a whole, reports: A median about 90% of convalescent patients' SARS-CoV-2-reactive clones emerged only after vaccination.

Documented treatment: roughly 10-day PBMC culture with coronavirus spike peptide pools or control peptides (ViraFEST assay). T cells were expanded with peptide pools, and expanded clonotypes were identified by TCR sequencing. CDR3 length equals 16 residues. CDR1 and CDR2 (germline): WNHNN, SYGVQD (reference sequence). The V and J ends lost 2 bases and 5 bases respectively, with 18 bases between them. The Oncomine TCR Beta short-read assay was what sequenced the DNA obtained from cultured CD4+ T cells. TCRdb re-called the PCR reads with MiXCR, one entry per CDR3 protein. The sample gives about 23,000 distinct CDR3 sequences, around 70% of which show up once; roughly 20% is in the top ten.

The sequence was collected from a human donor who received a COVID-19 vaccine. The V and J genes are TRBV10-1 and TRBJ1-2, with unresolved D. The input for sequencing was CD4+ T cells from blood, cultured in vitro, taken after SARS-CoV-2 vaccination. The DNA for the CDR3 is TGCGCCAGCAGTGAGACCTACGACCCCACGGGGTATGGCTACACCTTC. Encoded protein: CASSETYDPTGYGYTF.